Below, 25 T cell receptor beta chains from the same sample are listed, as sequenced in a study of blood T cells in healthy people across ages. A second PCR, run for about 7 to 11 cycles, used a sample-barcoded 5' primer plus a J-beta primer mix. TCRdb re-derived calls from the 5' RACE reads in MiXCR, one entry per CDR3 protein. This sample has more than 500,000 distinct CDR3 sequences, with about 25% found just once. Sequenced material: blood. These receptors originate from a woman aged 70-85 years in good health.

The chain uses TRBV11-3 and TRBJ2-5; 14 bases are shared with TRBD2. With 7 bases clipped from V and 7 bases from J, the junction kept 14 bases outside the gene matches. Germline values: CDR1 SGHNT, CDR2 YENEEA. CDR3 length equals 17 residues. The chain's CDR3 is CASNPGLAGAFSATQYF. The CDR3 DNA follows: TGTGCCAGCAACCCGGGACTAGCGGGGGCATTTTCGGCGACCCAGTACTTC.

The chain joins TRBV7-3 to TRBJ1-1; D call uncertain. With 3 bases removed from V and 5 bases from J, the gap between germline ends came to 7 bases. This CDR3 comprises 12 residues. Germline CDR1 is SGHTA and CDR2 is FQGTGA. The CDR3 here is CASSFGETEAFF. The CDR3 DNA reads TGTGCCAGCAGCTTCGGAGAGACTGAAGCTTTCTTT. The complete variable domain, with remaining parts taken from reference TRBV7-3 and TRBJ1-1, reads GAGVSQTPSNKVTEKGKYVELRCDPISGHTALYWYRQSLGQGPEFLIYFQGTGAADDSGLPNDRFFAVRPEGSVSTLKIQRTERGDSAVYLCASSFGETEAFFGQGTRLTVV.

This clonotype came up a few times. The chain has TRBV2 and TRBJ1-1; TRBD1 matches at 8 bases. This CDR3 has 14 amino acids. V shed 3 bases, J shed 9 bases, and the junction held 9 bases outside the gene matches. Germline-derived CDR1 and CDR2 are SNHLY and FYNNEI. The CDR3 is CASSEDRVATQAFF. The DNA of the CDR3 is TGTGCCAGCAGTGAGGACAGGGTGGCAACTCAAGCTTTCTTT.

The chain has TRBV18 and TRBJ1-1; 7 nucleotides match TRBD1. The CDR3 contains 15 residues. CDR1 is KGHSH, CDR2 LQKENI, per germline. Trimming at V came to 3 bases and at J to 0 bases, leaving 4 bases not matched to a gene. In DNA, the CDR3 is TGTGCCAGCTCACCGGGACAGAACATGAACACTGAAGCTTTCTTT. This sequence encodes CASSPGQNMNTEAFF.

The chain combines TRBV7-3 with TRBJ2-1; D possibly uses TRBD1 or TRBD2 (5 bases each). Germline V CDR1 and CDR2: SGHTA, FQGTGA. V was clipped by 5 bases and J by 4 bases, with 12 bases between them. The CDR3 covers 14 residues. The CDR3 is CASSPGTEYNEQFF. The CDR3 bases are TGTGCCAGCAGCCCTGGGACGGAGTACAATGAGCAGTTCTTC.

This clonotype was found once. This chain joins TRBV20-1 and TRBJ2-3; possibly TRBD1 or TRBD2 for D (5 bases each). V gave up 5 bases and J gave up 6 bases, with 12 bases separating them. The V gene's germline CDR1 is DFQATT and CDR2 SNEGSKA (reference sequence). The CDR3 has 12 residues. As DNA, the CDR3 is TGCAGTGCTGGAAGGGGCGGGGATACGCAGTATTTT. It specifies CSAGRGGDTQYF.

The table lists this clonotype with a few counts. CDR3 nucleotide sequence: TGTGCCAGCACGCCCTTTGGGACTGGGGAAGAGACCCAGTACTTC. Translated: CASTPFGTGEETQYF. The chain carries TRBV7-8 and TRBJ2-5; D may be TRBD2 (6 bases). CDR1 is SGHVS and CDR2 is FQNEAQ in the germline V gene. V gave up 7 bases and J gave up 3 bases, with 18 bases separating them. The CDR3 is made up of 15 amino acids.

This clonotype was picked up a small number of times. This chain links TRBV12-3 or TRBV12-4 with TRBJ2-5; 9 nucleotides agree with TRBD2. Trimming took 5 bases from V and 4 from J; bases not matched to a gene: 11. There are 16 residues in the CDR3. The CDR3 bases are TGTGCCAGCAGTCCCGGGGTCGGGACTAGCCTAGAGACCCAGTACTTC. It translates to CASSPGVGTSLETQYF.

This clonotype turned up a few times. This chain uses TRBV7-2 with TRBJ2-3; 12 positions agree with TRBD2. The J segment lost 4 bases and the V segment lost 5 bases, leaving 4 bases of the junction unmatched. CDR1 SGHTA and CDR2 FQGNSA come from the germline V gene. This CDR3 is 15 amino acids long. The CDR3 protein is CASSPSGGAADTQYF. The CDR3 region has the DNA TGTGCCAGCAGCCCTAGCGGGGGGGCCGCAGATACGCAGTATTTT.

There are a few counts of this clonotype. The gene calls are TRBV20-1 and TRBJ2-5; D is perhaps TRBD1 (5 bases). The CDR3 extends over 18 amino acids. CDR1 and CDR2 from the germline V gene are DFQATT and SNEGSKA (reference sequence). The V end was cut by 0 bases, the J end by 5 bases, with 25 bases between. The CDR3 DNA reads TGCAGTGCTAGAGATCGGTCATTAAAGGACACCGCATTGGAGACCCAGTACTTC. Translation: CSARDRSLKDTALETQYF.

This clonotype was seen only a few times. This rearrangement joins TRBV20-1 to TRBJ2-1, with 12 nucleotides matching TRBD1. There are 15 residues in the CDR3. Looked up from germline, CDR1 is DFQATT and CDR2 is SNEGSKA (reference sequence). V gave up 7 bases and J gave up 8 bases; unmatched junction bases: 12. The DNA of the CDR3 is TGCAGTGTTGTGTTTTCCGGGACAGGGGGCCATGAGCAGTTCTTC. Amino acids: CSVVFSGTGGHEQFF.

The genes are TRBV20-1 and TRBJ2-1; 10 positions agree with TRBD2. Germline CDR1 is DFQATT and CDR2 is SNEGSKA (reference sequence). V was pared by 6 bases and J by 0 bases, with 8 bases of the junction left unmatched. CDR3 length: 16 amino acids. Here the CDR3 DNA reads TGCAGTGCCGGGACTAGCGAGGCCCGCTCCTACAATGAGCAGTTCTTC. It codes for CSAGTSEARSYNEQFF.

This clonotype appeared a single time. V usage is TRBV7-8 and J usage is TRBJ2-2, with D hard to call. The germline V gene encodes CDR1 SGHVS and CDR2 FQNEAQ. The CDR3 runs to 13 residues. Trimming took off 0 bases at V and 5 bases at J, with 4 bases between the two ends. In nucleotides, the CDR3 is TGTGCCAGCAGCTTAGCAGAAACCGGGGAGCTGTTTTTT. It codes for CASSLAETGELFF. The full variable domain, rest sourced from reference TRBV7-8 and TRBJ2-2, is GAGVSQSPRYKVAKRGQDVALRCDPISGHVSLFWYQQALGQGPEFLTYFQNEAQLDKSGLPSDRFFAERPEGSVSTLKIQRTQQEDSAVYLCASSLAETGELFFGEGSRLTVL.

This chain links TRBV11-3 with TRBJ2-2; perhaps TRBD1 as D (6 bases). Germline loops: CDR1 SGHNT, CDR2 YENEEA. The CDR3 contains 14 residues. The germline V and J ends were trimmed by 6 bases and 7 bases, with 15 bases remaining between them. The CDR3, as DNA: TGTGCCAGCAGTTCACTACAGGGTGGCGGGGAGCTGTTTTTT. Translation: CASSSLQGGGELFF.

The rearrangement links TRBV29-1 to TRBJ2-1; maybe TRBD2 (6 bases). V shed 1 base and J shed 2 bases, with 9 bases lying between them. The CDR3 sequence is 14 residues long. The germline gives CDR1 SQVTM, CDR2 ANQGSEA. The CDR3 reads CSVEGRGTYNEQFF. CDR3 DNA sequence: TGCAGCGTTGAAGGCCGGGGGACCTACAATGAGCAGTTCTTC.

The chain has TRBV12-3 or TRBV12-4 and TRBJ2-1, with 7 nucleotides matching TRBD1. With V trimmed by 5 bases and J by 15 bases, 10 bases remained unmatched. This CDR3 region has 12 residues. CDR3 in DNA: TGTGCCAGCAGTCCGCGACAGGGTTCCCCGTTCTTC. This codes for CASSPRQGSPFF.

The gene calls are TRBV11-2 and TRBJ1-1; 9 positions agree with TRBD1. This CDR3 is built from 15 residues. V lost 4 bases, J lost 6 bases, and 9 bases stayed unmatched. Germline assignment: CDR1 SGHAT and CDR2 FQNNGV. The CDR3 region is CASSSQGQGPSEAFF. The CDR3 DNA sequence: TGTGCCAGCAGCTCTCAGGGACAGGGACCCTCTGAAGCTTTCTTT.

The chain combines TRBV2 with TRBJ1-5, with D possibly TRBD1 on 6 matching bases. This CDR3 has 14 amino acids. In germline, CDR1 is SNHLY, CDR2 FYNNEI. The ends were cut back, 1 base at V and 4 bases at J, with 8 bases in the middle. The CDR3 nucleotides read TGTGCCAGCAGTGAAGTTACAGGGAATCAGCCCCAGCATTTT. This sequence encodes CASSEVTGNQPQHF.

This clonotype occurred a few times. The chain couples TRBV28 to TRBJ2-3; D gene uncertain. CDR3 length: 15 amino acids. Germline CDR1 reads MDHEN; CDR2 reads SYDVKM. V lost 3 bases and J lost 6, with 16 bases in between. The CDR3 DNA reads TGTGCCAGCAGTTTTTCAAATAGCCGTGTGGATACGCAGTATTTT. Translation gives CASSFSNSRVDTQYF.

The sample holds a few counts of this clonotype. The rearrangement links TRBV4-3 to TRBJ1-4; D gene ambiguous. The CDR3 runs to 14 residues. Trimming pared 1 base from V and 11 bases from J, leaving 14 bases between. Germline assignment: CDR1 LGHNA and CDR2 YSLEER. Here the CDR3 reads CASSQGGYLEKLFF. In DNA form, the CDR3 reads TGCGCCAGCAGCCAAGGGGGTTACTTAGAGAAACTGTTTTTT.

At least ten counts were recorded for this clonotype. V gene TRBV7-2 combines with J gene TRBJ2-3; perhaps D is TRBD1 or TRBD2 (6 bases each). The V gene lost 7 bases and the J gene lost 4 bases, with 18 bases spanning the gap. CDR3 length: 15 amino acids. The V gene's germline CDR1 is SGHTA and CDR2 FQGNSA. This CDR3 reads CASTRFVGGADTQYF. The CDR3 nucleotides read TGTGCCAGCACCCGATTCGTCGGGGGCGCAGATACGCAGTATTTT.

The chain is built from TRBV20-1 and TRBJ1-4, with D perhaps TRBD1 (5 bases). The CDR3 runs 16 residues. Germline-derived CDR1 and CDR2 are DFQATT and SNEGSKA (reference sequence). Deletions cut 4 bases from V and 5 bases from J, with 20 bases between. CDR3 nucleotides: TGCAGTGCTAAGAAAGGGGCGGGACGTAAGAATGAAAAACTGTTTTTT. Protein: CSAKKGAGRKNEKLFF.

This clonotype was observed a few times. V is TRBV7-2 and J is TRBJ1-2; 8 bases are a match to TRBD1. There are 13 residues in the CDR3. The V gene's germline CDR1 is SGHTA and CDR2 FQGNSA. The V gene end was trimmed by 4 bases and the J gene end by 7 bases; junction bases not matched to a gene: 5. CDR3 nucleotides: TGTGCCAGCAGCTCCGGACAGGGCGCTGGCTACACCTTC. Encoded protein: CASSSGQGAGYTF.

The chain joins TRBV4-2 to TRBJ2-1, with 10 bases lining up with TRBD2. V trimming: 0 bases; J trimming: 6 bases; junction bases outside the gene matches: 8. The length of the CDR3 is 17 residues. CDR1 and CDR2 from the germline V gene are LGHNA and YNFKEQ. The CDR3, as DNA: TGTGCCAGCAGCCAAGATATGAGCGGGGGGGCAGGCAATGAGCAGTTCTTC. It is translated as CASSQDMSGGAGNEQFF.

The chain's CDR3 is CASSPSRTSGGHQYF. The CDR3 DNA sequence: TGCGCCAGCAGCCCCTCCCGGACTAGCGGGGGTCACCAGTACTTC. The chain has TRBV23-1 and TRBJ2-7, with 13 bases aligning to TRBD2. TRBV23-1 qualifies as an ORF whose function is uncertain. The CDR3 runs to 15 residues. J lost 10 bases, V lost 6 bases, and 12 bases had no gene match.